These T cell receptor beta chains were read from a single sample in a study of T cells in Graves' hyperthyroidism and ophthalmopathy. TCRdb redid the calling of the multiplex PCR reads with MiXCR, one entry per CDR3 protein. The repertoire holds 350,000 to 450,000 distinct CDR3 sequences, with more than 11% as singletons. Sequencing was done on a sample of blood. The receptors come from a woman aged 60-75 years with Graves' hyperthyroidism. Both conserved end residues are part of each CDR3. The order of the fields is J gene, clone size, D gene, V gene, CDR3 DNA, CDR3 protein. A D gene is named only where the DNA matches it firmly. Clone size is shown for a subset of rows, as once, few, many or a class of expanded clone.

>TRBJ2-7|many|.|TRBV12-3/TRBV12-4
TGTGCCAGCAGGGGGGACACCCACTCCTACGAGCAGTACTTC
CASRGDTHSYEQYF
>TRBJ1-1|.|.|TRBV30
TGTGCCTGGAGCCGCGGTGTAGGAGCTTTCTTT
CAWSRGVGAFF
>TRBJ2-1|many|TRBD1|TRBV29-1
TGCAGCGTTGAAACCCCCGAGGGGGCTTACAATGAGCAGTTCTTC
CSVETPEGAYNEQFF
>TRBJ1-4|many|.|TRBV7-2
TGTGCCAGCAGCCCAGGGGCGGCAGGGGTAAATGAAAAACTGTTTTTT
CASSPGAAGVNEKLFF
>TRBJ1-5|many|.|TRBV12-3/TRBV12-4
TGTGCCAGCAGTTTCGCAGGGACGGATCAGCCCCAGCATTTT
CASSFAGTDQPQHF
>TRBJ1-1|.|TRBD1|TRBV19
TGTGCCAGTAGTTTAGGGGGCGTGGGCACTGAAGCTTTCTTT
CASSLGGVGTEAFF
>TRBJ1-5|few|TRBD1|TRBV29-1
TGCAGCGCGCCACAGGGACAGGGATATTCAAGCAATCAGCCCCAGCATTTT
CSAPQGQGYSSNQPQHF
>TRBJ2-7|many|TRBD2|TRBV20-1
TGCAGTGCTCCAAGTAGACTAGCGGGACTGGGCGAGCAGTACTTC
CSAPSRLAGLGEQYF
>TRBJ2-3|many|TRBD2|TRBV6-2/TRBV6-3
TGTGCCAGCAGTTACCCCGACTGGGAGGGATCCACAGATACGCAGTATTTT
CASSYPDWEGSTDTQYF
>TRBJ2-3|.|.|TRBV5-1
TGCGCCAGCAGCTTGGCCGGCAGGGCCACAGATACGCAGTATTTT
CASSLAGRATDTQYF
>TRBJ2-1|few|.|TRBV19
TGTGCCAGTAGTCCCGCAAGGGTAGTTGAGCAGTTCTTC
CASSPARVVEQFF
>TRBJ1-4|few|.|TRBV20-1
TGCAGTGCCCTCCTGGGGGCAGGCAATGAAAAACTGTTTTTT
CSALLGAGNEKLFF
>TRBJ2-2|many|.|TRBV30
TGTGCCTGGAGGTTAACGAACACCGGGGAGCTGTTTTTT
CAWRLTNTGELFF
>TRBJ2-5|many|.|TRBV20-1
TGCAGTGCTAGAGATCTTACGCTCGGCAGTGCACAAGAGACCCAGTACTTC
CSARDLTLGSAQETQYF
>TRBJ1-1|many|TRBD1|TRBV27
TGTGCCAGCAGTTTATCACAGGGGCAGGAGGCTTTCTTT
CASSLSQGQEAFF
>TRBJ2-3|many|.|TRBV2
TGTGCCAGCAGTGGTACAGGGAGGAGTACAGATACGCAGTATTTT
CASSGTGRSTDTQYF
>TRBJ2-7|many|.|TRBV5-1
TGCGCCAGCAGCTCGAGCCTGACAGGAGCCTACGAGCAGTACTTC
CASSSSLTGAYEQYF
>TRBJ2-5|once|TRBD2|TRBV7-2
TGTGCCAGCAGCTCCCGGACTAGCGGGAGAGTCGAGACCCAGTACTTC
CASSSRTSGRVETQYF
>TRBJ2-1|once|.|TRBV29-1
TGCAGCGGGGGACGGGGGACCAATGAGCAGTTCTTC
CSGGRGTNEQFF
>TRBJ2-3|many|TRBD2|TRBV5-1
TGCGCCAGCAGCAGCGGGACTCCCGGGGATACGCAGTATTTT
CASSSGTPGDTQYF
>TRBJ1-2|.|.|TRBV29-1
TGCAGCGTTGAAAGGGCCGATGGCTACACCTTC
CSVERADGYTF
>TRBJ2-1|many|TRBD1|TRBV2
TGTGCCAGCAGTGGGACAGGGATGGCTGAGCAGTTCTTC
CASSGTGMAEQFF
>TRBJ2-7|many|TRBD1|TRBV28
TGTGCCAGCAGCCCGGGACAGACCTTAATACTGTACTTC
CASSPGQTLILYF
>TRBJ2-5|many|TRBD2|TRBV20-1
TGCAGTGCTTCCCCGTACGGTAGCGGGAGAGGTTGGGTAGGGGAGACCCAGTACTTC
CSASPYGSGRGWVGETQYF
>TRBJ2-5|many|.|TRBV7-8
TGTGCCAGCAGCTTTAGGAGGGGCGGAAGGGAGACCCAGTACTTC
CASSFRRGGRETQYF
>TRBJ2-3|many|.|TRBV5-5
TGTGCCAGCAGGGCGGAGTCCTACACAGATACGCAGTATTTT
CASRAESYTDTQYF
>TRBJ2-5|many|TRBD2|TRBV7-2
TGTGCCAGCAGCTTAGCGGCTAGCGGGAGGATTGAGACCCAGTACTTC
CASSLAASGRIETQYF
>TRBJ2-2|many|.|TRBV7-3
TGTGCCAGCAGTCGTAAACCGAGCACCGGGGAGCTGTTTTTT
CASSRKPSTGELFF
>TRBJ1-2|few|TRBD1|TRBV6-5
TGTGCCAGCAGTTCAGGGGGCGACTATGGCTACACCTTC
CASSSGGDYGYTF
>TRBJ1-5|many|.|TRBV19
TGTGCCAGTAGTAGGGGTTTCGATCAGCCCCAGCATTTT
CASSRGFDQPQHF
>TRBJ2-5|.|TRBD2|TRBV9
TGTGCCAGCAGCGATTTACTAGCGGGAGGGGCCCAGTACTTC
CASSDLLAGGAQYF
>TRBJ1-5|.|.|TRBV5-4
TGTGCCAGCAGCTTTAGTCCCCCGGTTTATAGCAATCAGCCCCAGCATTTT
CASSFSPPVYSNQPQHF
>TRBJ2-5|many|.|TRBV20-1
TGCAGTGCTAGCCTAGCAACAATTCAAGAGACCCAGTACTTC
CSASLATIQETQYF
>TRBJ1-5|many|.|TRBV6-1
TGTGCCAGCAGTGATCCGTATGGTGGGCAGCCCCAGCATTTT
CASSDPYGGQPQHF
>TRBJ2-1|many|.|TRBV27
TGTGCCAGCAGTTTAAAGTCCTCCTACAATGAGCAGTTCTTC
CASSLKSSYNEQFF
>TRBJ2-3|few|TRBD2|TRBV5-1
TGCGCCAGCAGCTTGGGGGGTCTGGGCGGGAGTACAGATACGCAGTATTTT
CASSLGGLGGSTDTQYF
>TRBJ2-3|few|.|TRBV9
TGTGCCAGCAGCGTACTTTCTAGCACAGATACGCAGTATTTT
CASSVLSSTDTQYF
>TRBJ2-3|many|.|TRBV6-2/TRBV6-3
TGTGCCAGCAGTTACGATGTGTCGAGGCCAGATACGCAGTATTTT
CASSYDVSRPDTQYF
>TRBJ2-1|many|.|TRBV28
TGTGCCAGCGTTCGGGGCGACTCCTACAATGAGCAGTTCTTC
CASVRGDSYNEQFF
>TRBJ2-2|.|.|TRBV19
TGTGCCAGTAAAGACATCAACACCGGGGAGCTGTTTTTT
CASKDINTGELFF
>TRBJ2-1|many|TRBD2|TRBV29-1
TGCAGCGTTGCGGGACTAGCGGGATACAATGAGCAGTTCTTC
CSVAGLAGYNEQFF
>TRBJ1-5|.|.|TRBV10-3
TGTGCCATCAGTGTACAGAGGGAACTGCCCCAGCATTTT
CAISVQRELPQHF
>TRBJ2-5|many|TRBD1|TRBV28
TGTGCCAGCAGTTCGCCTGGACAGGGGGGGCACCAGTACTTC
CASSSPGQGGHQYF
>TRBJ2-3|.|TRBD1|TRBV11-2
TGTGCCAGCAGCCCCGGGACAGGGGTGGCAGATACGCAGTATTTT
CASSPGTGVADTQYF
>TRBJ2-1|many|.|TRBV12-3/TRBV12-4
TGTGCCAGCAGTTTTACCAGGGGAGAATACAATGAGCAGTTCTTC
CASSFTRGEYNEQFF
>TRBJ2-3|many|.|TRBV7-9
TGTGCCAGCAGACAAGGGGGGGGCCGCACAGATACGCAGTATTTT
CASRQGGGRTDTQYF
>TRBJ2-3|few|.|TRBV20-1
TGCAGTGCTAGACGACCGGGACTCTACACAGATACGCAGTATTTT
CSARRPGLYTDTQYF
>TRBJ2-1|many|.|TRBV6-1
TGTGCCAGCAGCGCGTCAGGATACAATGAGCAGTTCTTC
CASSASGYNEQFF
>TRBJ2-5|many|TRBD1|TRBV11-3
TGTGCCAGCAGCTCACAGGGGGCAGGAGGGGAGACCCAGTACTTC
CASSSQGAGGETQYF
>TRBJ2-1|many|TRBD2|TRBV10-3
TGTGCCATCAGCGACAGACTAGCAGGCTACAATGAGCAGTTCTTC
CAISDRLAGYNEQFF
>TRBJ1-1|many|.|TRBV6-1
TGTGCCAGCAGTGGAGTTAACACTGAAGCTTTCTTT
CASSGVNTEAFF
>TRBJ2-1|many|TRBD2|TRBV4-1
TGCGCCAGCAGCCAGGGATGGGCGGGAGGACCTTACAATGAGCAGTTCTTC
CASSQGWAGGPYNEQFF
>TRBJ2-1|.|TRBD2|TRBV2
TGTGCCAGCAGTCCCACCTGGACTAGCGGGAGTGCTGAGCAGTTCTTC
CASSPTWTSGSAEQFF
>TRBJ2-3|few|.|TRBV4-2
TGTGCCAGCAGCCAGCTAGCGGGGACAGGAGGCACAGATACGCAGTATTTT
CASSQLAGTGGTDTQYF
>TRBJ2-2|few|.|TRBV7-6
TGTGCCAGCAGCTGGAAGGAGAACACCGGGGAGCTGTTTTTT
CASSWKENTGELFF
>TRBJ2-1|few|TRBD2|TRBV19
TGTGCCAGTAGTATACCGGGGAAAGCGGGGTATGAGCAGTTCTTC
CASSIPGKAGYEQFF
>TRBJ1-1|many|.|TRBV24-1
TGTGCCACCAGCCCCGCCGGACAGACTCACACTGAAGCTTTCTTT
CATSPAGQTHTEAFF
>TRBJ2-7|many|.|TRBV2
TGTGCCAGCAGTGAAGAAGGGGTAGAGCAGTACTTC
CASSEEGVEQYF